The rows below give T cell receptor beta chains drawn from one sample of a study of shared clonotypes between healthy human individuals. Sequencing was performed with immunoSEQ multiplex PCR; in TCRdb, only in-frame clones are kept and a portion is missing. This sample has about 2.4 million clones; approximately 93% occur once, and the top ten carry around 0.4%. The sequenced sample consisted of naive CD4+ T cells from PBMCs. These receptors all stem from a man younger than 35 in good health. Some clones in this sample may be carry-over from other donors' samples. CDR3s include the opening cysteine and the closing phenylalanine or tryptophan. The D gene is left open where the match is weak. A clone size is listed for some rows: how often the clone was seen (once, few, many), or a class if it is expanded.

cdr3_nt | cdr3_aa | d_call | v_call | clone_size | j_call
TGCGCCAGCAGCTATACCGACTTCTCCTACAATGAGCAGTTCTTC | CASSYTDFSYNEQFF | NA | TRBV5-1 | NA | TRBJ2-1
TGCGCCAGCAGCTTGGGAGGTCTAGCGGACTACAATGAGCAGTTCTTC | CASSLGGLADYNEQFF | TRBD2 | TRBV5-1 | NA | TRBJ2-1
TGTGCCAGCAGGGGGAGAGGAGAGACCCAGTACTTC | CASRGRGETQYF | NA | TRBV25-1 | NA | TRBJ2-5
TGTGCCAGTAGCCACACAGGGTCAGCCAAAAACATTCAGTACTTC | CASSHTGSAKNIQYF | NA | TRBV19 | NA | TRBJ2-4
TGTGCCAGCAGTGGGCCAGCGGGGCACACAGATACGCAGTATTTT | CASSGPAGHTDTQYF | TRBD2 | TRBV25-1 | NA | TRBJ2-3
TGTGCCAGCGCCTTGACGGGGGCATCTGGCTACACCTTC | CASALTGASGYTF | NA | TRBV2 | NA | TRBJ1-2
TGTGCCAGCAGCGTTGGACTAGCGGGAGGGCCATCAGATACGCAGTATTTT | CASSVGLAGGPSDTQYF | TRBD2 | TRBV9 | NA | TRBJ2-3
TGTGCCAGCAGCCACACACAGGGTCTCGGCTATGGCTACACCTTC | CASSHTQGLGYGYTF | NA | TRBV4-2 | NA | TRBJ1-2
TGTGCCAGCAGTAGGGTAGGGAAGGTGAACACTGAAGCTTTCTTT | CASSRVGKVNTEAFF | NA | TRBV14 | few | TRBJ1-1
TGCGCCAGCAGCTTTGGGCTAGCGGGAGGTGGGAGCTCCTACAATGAGCAGTTCTTC | CASSFGLAGGGSSYNEQFF | TRBD2 | TRBV5-1 | NA | TRBJ2-1
TGTGCCAGCAGTTATAGCGGGACCCAAGAGACCCAGTACTTC | CASSYSGTQETQYF | TRBD2 | TRBV7-7 | NA | TRBJ2-5
TGCGCCAGCAGTGACCGACAGGGCACCACAGATACGCAGTATTTT | CASSDRQGTTDTQYF | TRBD1 | TRBV10-1 | NA | TRBJ2-3
TGTGCCAGCAGCGCGTCCATCCCCATGGCCGGGGAGCTGTTTTTT | CASSASIPMAGELFF | NA | TRBV9 | NA | TRBJ2-2
TGTGCCAGCAGGCGTACCAACCGGCCAGGGGCTACCTTCACCTTT | CASRRTNRPGATFTF | NA | TRBV7-2 | NA | TRBJ1-1
TGTGCCTGGAGTGAGACTGAGACCGGGGAGCTGTTTTTT | CAWSETETGELFF | NA | TRBV30 | few | TRBJ2-2
TGCGCCAGCAGCTCGGACCGACCGGGGGACACTGAAGCTTTCTTT | CASSSDRPGDTEAFF | NA | TRBV5-1 | NA | TRBJ1-1
TGTGCCAGCAGCTCGACTAGTTTAAGGAGCACAGATACGCAGTATTTT | CASSSTSLRSTDTQYF | NA | TRBV7-6 | NA | TRBJ2-3
TGCAGCGTGTCGTCCAGGGAAAAACTGTTTTTT | CSVSSREKLFF | NA | TRBV29-1 | few | TRBJ1-4
TGTGCCAGCAGCTTCGGGGGCTCTGGGGCCAACGTCCTGACTTTC | CASSFGGSGANVLTF | NA | TRBV7-3 | NA | TRBJ2-6
TGTGCCAGTAATAGACAGGGAGAGACCCAGTACTTC | CASNRQGETQYF | TRBD1 | TRBV6-5 | NA | TRBJ2-5
TGTGCCAGCAGTGCGGCCTTAAGAGCCCAGTACTTC | CASSAALRAQYF | NA | TRBV6-1 | NA | TRBJ2-5
TGTGCCTGGACCCCTACCCGCTCCTACAATGAGCAGTTCTTC | CAWTPTRSYNEQFF | NA | TRBV30 | NA | TRBJ2-1